This T cell receptor (beta chain) was sequenced during a study of human T cells and chemical hapten exposure. In the study overall: The cohort included alopecia areata under or over 50% scalp, totalis and universalis. Overall study results and limits: Expanded TCRs formed significantly more large CDR3 similarity clusters than controls. Because they had alopecia, donors may respond immunologically unlike healthy people.

TCRdb reanalysed the RACE reads using MiXCR and keeps one entry per CDR3 protein. This table holds more than 80,000 distinct CDR3 sequences, about 7.5% found once. Germline V gives CDR1 SEHNR, CDR2 FQNEAQ (reference sequence). The CDR3 is made up of 14 amino acids. Described time point: patch test 1, 2 weeks after DPC sensitization. Indicated treatment: therapeutic diphenylcyclopropenone sensitization with weekly scalp DPC. Prior to application of each patch test, blood was drawn. Concerning this clonotype: Its antigen remains unidentified. A read error may explain this, as a much larger clone is one base away.

The origin of this receptor is a woman in her twenties or thirties with alopecia areata. Some clones in this sample may be carry-over from other donors' samples. The input for sequencing was whole blood, taken in connection with sensitization to the hapten diphenylcyclopropenone (DPC). This sequence joins TRBV7-9 and TRBJ2-1, with 9 bases fitting TRBD1. This CDR3 is CACSPGTGYNEQFF. Here the CDR3 DNA reads TGTGCCTGCAGTCCCGGGACAGGGTACAATGAGCAGTTCTTC. The entire variable domain, with the rest obtained from reference TRBV7-9 and TRBJ2-1, is as follows: DTGVSQNPRHKITKRGQNVTFRCDPISEHNRLYWYRQTLGQGPEFLTYFQNEAQLEKSRLLSDRFSAERPKGSFSTLEIQRTEQGDSAMYLCACSPGTGYNEQFFGPGTRLTVL.